What follows are 4 T cell receptor beta chains derived from one specimen sequenced in a study of blood T cell repertoires in COVID-19 (dated by TCRdb to about 2020). The library was obtained by the immunoSEQ multiplex PCR assay. In its TCRdb copy, this immuneACCESS table keeps in-frame sequences only and misses some clones. Where compared with another copy, unresolved V genes explain less than half of these, and the others have no known cause. This sample is represented by around 54,000 clones; around 89% of them were singletons. Under 2.5% of the sample rests with the top ten. Sample: peripheral blood. Receptors were obtained from a human donor in a cohort sampled during active COVID-19.

The CDR3 nucleotides are TGTGCCAGTAGTCTTACTAGAGATTCCTACAATGAGCAGTTCTTC. The encoded protein is CASSLTRDSYNEQFF. The chain has TRBV19 and TRBJ2-1, with D tentatively TRBD2 (5 bases). Deletions cut 5 bases from V and 1 base from J, with 12 bases between. There are 15 residues in the CDR3. Germline assignment: CDR1 LNHDA and CDR2 SQIVND (reference sequence).

The chain couples TRBV5-1 to TRBJ1-1, with a possible D match to TRBD1 (6 bases). The V gene lost 0 bases and the J gene lost 6 bases, with 18 bases spanning the gap. Germline-derived CDR1 and CDR2 are SGHRS and YFSETQ. This CDR3 is built from 16 residues. CDR3 region: CASSLVAGVGESEAFF. The CDR3 DNA follows: TGCGCCAGCAGCTTGGTTGCAGGGGTAGGGGAGTCTGAAGCTTTCTTT.

The CDR3 DNA sequence: TGTGCCAGCAGCTTATCAACAGATACGCAGTATTTT. It encodes CASSLSTDTQYF. The rearrangement uses TRBV7-9 and TRBJ2-3; no clear D gene. Trimming removed 2 bases from V and 3 bases from J, with 3 bases in between. This CDR3 is built from 12 residues. Germline lookup yields CDR1 SEHNR and CDR2 FQNEAQ (reference sequence). The full variable domain, with the rest looked up from reference TRBV7-9 and TRBJ2-3, is DTGVSQNPRHKITKRGQNVTFRCDPISEHNRLYWYRQTLGQGPEFLTYFQNEAQLEKSRLLSDRFSAERPKGSFSTLEIQRTEQGDSAMYLCASSLSTDTQYFGPGTRLTVL.

This chain links TRBV19 with TRBJ2-7, with a tentative D call TRBD2 (5 bases). V lost 5 bases and J lost 3, with 17 bases in between. The germline CDR1 and CDR2 sequences are LNHDA and SQIVND (reference sequence). The CDR3 totals 15 residues. CDR3 coding DNA: TGTGCCAGTAGTTTTTTCGTGGGAGAGCGCTACGAGCAGTACTTC. This codes for CASSFFVGERYEQYF. Using reference TRBV19 and TRBJ2-7 for the parts outside the CDR3, the full variable domain is DGGITQSPKYLFRKEGQNVTLSCEQNLNHDAMYWYRQDPGQGLRLIYYSQIVNDFQKGDIAEGYSVSREKKESFPLTVTSAQKNPTAFYLCASSFFVGERYEQYFGPGTRLTVT.